This entry lists 29 T cell receptor beta chains sequenced from one sample in a study of T cells in Graves' hyperthyroidism and ophthalmopathy. The CDR3 regions of TCR beta were amplified from RNA transcripts. First-round RT-PCR targeting the TCR CDR3 was performed with the HTBI primer set. Each CDR3 protein is one row after TCRdb ran MiXCR on the multiplex PCR reads. This sample carries roughly 800,000 distinct CDR3 sequences, roughly 37% of them seen once, and the ten largest clones take 8.9%. Sequenced input: blood. These TCRs come from a man aged 18 to 30 with Graves' hyperthyroidism.

Only a few counts were recorded for this clonotype. The chain uses TRBV5-1 and TRBJ1-5; TRBD1 aligns across 8 bases. The V gene's germline CDR1 is SGHRS and CDR2 YFSETQ. Trimming cost V 4 bases and J 7 bases; bases outside gene matches: 10. The CDR3 runs 15 residues. In DNA, the CDR3 is TGCGCCAGCAGCCCCGACGGACAGGGTGGCCAGCCCCAGCATTTT. This encodes CASSPDGQGGQPQHF.

CDR3 bases: TGTGCCAGCAGAACCCTATTCCGAGGCGAGACCCAGTACTTC. Encoded protein: CASRTLFRGETQYF. The chain links TRBV6-2 or TRBV6-3 to TRBJ2-5; D is unclear. Trimming removed 6 bases from V and 5 bases from J, with 16 bases in between. The CDR3 spans 14 residues. Germline values: CDR1 MNHEY, CDR2 SVGEGT.

This clonotype was counted ten times or more. The CDR3 DNA reads as TGCAGCGTTGAAGGATGGACTGAAGCTTTCTTT. This translates into CSVEGWTEAFF. The chain joins TRBV29-1 to TRBJ1-1; D is uncertain. Germline-derived CDR1 and CDR2 are SQVTM and ANQGSEA. This CDR3 region has 11 residues. Trimming cost V 1 base and J 5 bases, with 5 bases left between them.

The chain couples TRBV5-1 to TRBJ1-4; 7 positions agree with TRBD1. Germline V gene lookup returns CDR1 SGHRS and CDR2 YFSETQ. V shed 3 bases, J shed 7 bases, and the junction held 9 bases outside the gene matches. The CDR3 has 15 amino acids. CDR3 nucleotide sequence: TGCGCCAGCAGCTCGAGGACAGGAGGAGGTGAAAAACTGTTTTTT. Translating gives CASSSRTGGGEKLFF.

This clonotype was recorded a few times. The chain joins TRBV12-3 or TRBV12-4 to TRBJ2-7; D might be TRBD1 or TRBD2, each matching 6 bases. This CDR3 has 13 amino acids. The germline V and J ends were trimmed by 5 bases and 3 bases, with 11 bases remaining between them. As DNA, the CDR3 is TGTGCCAGCAGTCGGGGGCCTGACTACGAGCAGTACTTC. Residues: CASSRGPDYEQYF.

This clonotype has only a few counts. The V call is TRBV20-1, the J call TRBJ1-2; a possible D gene is TRBD1 (6 bases). The CDR3 is 13 amino acids. Looked up from germline, CDR1 is DFQATT and CDR2 is SNEGSKA (reference sequence). Trimming pared 0 bases from V and 4 bases from J, leaving 9 bases between. The CDR3 sequence is CSAREDSLYGYTF. The CDR3 coding sequence is TGCAGTGCTAGAGAGGACAGTCTCTATGGCTACACCTTC.

This clonotype was counted at least ten times. The chain employs TRBV7-9 and TRBJ2-2; no clear D. This CDR3 has 11 residues. V lost 4 bases and J 10 bases, leaving 7 bases between the germline ends. Germline V gives CDR1 SEHNR, CDR2 FQNEAQ (reference sequence). CDR3 bases: TGTGCCAGCAGCTGGCACGTGGAGCTGTTTTTT. Its translation: CASSWHVELFF.

The chain combines TRBV19 with TRBJ2-7, with TRBD1 matching over 10 bases. The V segment lost 7 bases and the J segment 5 bases; nucleotides outside the gene matches: 8. The CDR3 consists of 14 residues. Germline CDR1 LNHDA, CDR2 SQIVND (reference sequence). The CDR3 loop is CASTSGQGFHEQYF. CDR3 in DNA: TGTGCCAGTACCTCGGGACAGGGGTTCCACGAGCAGTACTTC.

This clonotype was observed many times. This sequence joins TRBV7-9 and TRBJ2-5; TRBD1 aligns across 7 bases. Germline loops: CDR1 SEHNR, CDR2 FQNEAQ (reference sequence). This CDR3 contains 14 residues. The V gene end was trimmed by 5 bases and the J gene end by 5 bases; junction bases not matched to a gene: 8. Here the CDR3 DNA reads TGTGCCAGCAGCGCCTGGACAGGTGTGGAGACCCAGTACTTC. Its protein is CASSAWTGVETQYF. Together with reference TRBV7-9 and TRBJ2-5, the CDR3 gives the full variable domain: DTGVSQNPRHKITKRGQNVTFRCDPISEHNRLYWYRQTLGQGPEFLTYFQNEAQLEKSRLLSDRFSAERPKGSFSTLEIQRTEQGDSAMYLCASSAWTGVETQYFGPGTRLLVL.

This clonotype was observed at least ten times. The CDR3, as DNA: TGTGCCAGCAGTCCCCTGGACAGGGACCCGTACTTC. This sequence encodes CASSPLDRDPYF. V usage is TRBV12-3 or TRBV12-4 and J usage is TRBJ2-7; 8 positions agree with TRBD1. The CDR3 runs to 12 residues. Trimming removed 5 bases from V and 12 bases from J; junction bases left unmatched: 9.

This clonotype was counted many times. The J gene is TRBJ1-2, the V gene TRBV9; D gene ambiguous. Trimming pared 2 bases from V and 8 bases from J, leaving 10 bases between. The CDR3 length is 12 residues. Germline-derived CDR1 and CDR2 are SGDLS and YYNGEE. CDR3 bases: TGTGCCAGCAGCGTCTGGGGTGACGGCTACACCTTC. Protein product: CASSVWGDGYTF. The complete variable domain, with remaining parts taken from reference TRBV9 and TRBJ1-2, reads DSGVTQTPKHLITATGQRVTLRCSPRSGDLSVYWYQQSLDQGLQFLIQYYNGEERAKGNILERFSAQQFPDLHSELNLSSLELGDSALYFCASSVWGDGYTFGSGTRLTVV.

J is TRBJ2-5 and V is TRBV12-3 or TRBV12-4, with 13 bases identical to TRBD2. The J segment lost 2 bases and the V segment lost 7 bases, leaving 4 bases of the junction unmatched. The CDR3 loop spans 15 amino acids. CDR3 sequence (DNA): TGTGCCAGCACCAAGACTAGCGGGGGGCAAGAGACCCAGTACTTC. It is translated as CASTKTSGGQETQYF.

The genes are TRBV19 and TRBJ1-2; 8 bases map to TRBD1. Germline CDR1 is LNHDA and CDR2 is SQIVND (reference sequence). The CDR3 consists of 15 residues. The ends lost 5 bases at V and 2 bases at J; junction bases unmatched: 7. CDR3 in DNA: TGTGCCAGTAGTCCCCAAGACAGGGGAAACTATGGCTACACCTTC. It yields the protein CASSPQDRGNYGYTF. The variable domain in full, with the rest retrieved from reference TRBV19 and TRBJ1-2, is DGGITQSPKYLFRKEGQNVTLSCEQNLNHDAMYWYRQDPGQGLRLIYYSQIVNDFQKGDIAEGYSVSREKKESFPLTVTSAQKNPTAFYLCASSPQDRGNYGYTFGSGTRLTVV.

This clonotype was recorded at least ten times. The chain is built from TRBV19 and TRBJ1-6; 10 positions match TRBD1. The V gene end was trimmed by 5 bases and the J gene end by 10 bases; junction bases not matched to a gene: 8. Germline-derived CDR1 and CDR2 are LNHDA and SQIVND (reference sequence). CDR3 size: 15 residues. In nucleotides, the CDR3 is TGTGCCAGTAGTCCCCGACAGGGGGCGGGATCACCCCTCCACTTT. Protein product: CASSPRQGAGSPLHF.

The chain carries TRBV9 and TRBJ1-1; possible D gene TRBD1, 6 bases. Germline V lookup: CDR1 SGDLS, CDR2 YYNGEE. V lost 0 bases to trimming and J lost 6 bases, with 15 bases between them. The CDR3 length is 15 residues. In DNA form, the CDR3 reads TGTGCCAGCAGCGTAGACTCTACAGGGATCGCTGAAGCTTTCTTT. Translating it yields CASSVDSTGIAEAFF.

The chain uses TRBV11-2 and TRBJ1-4, with unresolved D. This CDR3 contains 14 residues. Trimming pared 6 bases from V and 0 bases from J, leaving 8 bases between. Germline V gives CDR1 SGHAT, CDR2 FQNNGV. The DNA of the CDR3 is TGTGCCAGCAGGACCACCACAACTAATGAAAAACTGTTTTTT. Amino acid sequence: CASRTTTTNEKLFF.

About this clonotype itself: Possible read error: a much larger clone is one base away. The chain recombines TRBV10-3 with TRBJ2-7, with 7 bases matching TRBD2. This CDR3 has 13 residues. V dropped 2 bases and J dropped 7; count of bases not matched to a gene: 5. Germline V gene lookup returns CDR1 ENHRY and CDR2 SYGVKD. The CDR3 loop is CAISEPTAGEQYF. CDR3 coding DNA: TGTGCCATCAGTGAGCCTACAGCGGGGGAGCAGTACTTC.

Ten or more counts support this clonotype. The chain links TRBV20-1 to TRBJ1-2, with D possibly TRBD1 on 6 matching bases. V was pared by 5 bases and J by 2 bases, with 12 bases between. The CDR3 has 13 residues. Germline V gene sequence: CDR1 DFQATT, CDR2 SNEGSKA (reference sequence). DNA of the CDR3: TGCAGTGCTTGGCCGGGACAAAACTATGGCTACACCTTC. Translated, it gives CSAWPGQNYGYTF.

V is TRBV2 and J is TRBJ2-7; 10 bases map to TRBD1. CDR1 and CDR2 (germline): SNHLY, FYNNEI. This CDR3 is 14 amino acids long. Trimming took 4 bases from V and 5 from J; bases not matched to a gene: 5. The CDR3 DNA reads as TGTGCCAGCAGTGTGGGACAGGGGTTCAACGAGCAGTACTTC. Translating it yields CASSVGQGFNEQYF.

This clonotype has at least ten counts. The rearrangement joins TRBV24-1 to TRBJ1-5; D is ambiguous. Trimming pared 12 bases from V and 7 bases from J, leaving 24 bases between. CDR1 and CDR2 from the germline V gene are KGHDR and SFDVKD. The CDR3 covers 15 residues. The chain's CDR3 is CAVLRGQYLEQPQHF. DNA for the CDR3: TGTGCCGTACTCCGTGGGCAGTACCTTGAGCAGCCCCAGCATTTT.

This clonotype was seen repeatedly, ten times or more. The CDR3 loop is CATSPENTQETQYF. The DNA of the CDR3 is TGTGCCACCAGTCCTGAGAACACCCAAGAGACCCAGTACTTC. The rearrangement links TRBV15 to TRBJ2-5, with D unclear. The CDR3 contains 14 residues. Germline V lookup: CDR1 LNHNV, CDR2 YYDKDF (reference sequence). Trimming cost V 6 bases and J 1 base, with 12 bases left between them.

This clonotype occurred a few times. The genes are TRBV6-5 and TRBJ2-7, with a tentative D call TRBD2 (6 bases). Germline V gene sequence: CDR1 MNHEY, CDR2 SVGAGI. V gave up 8 bases and J gave up 1 base, with 12 bases separating them. The CDR3 spans 13 residues. The CDR3 DNA reads as TGTGCCAGCGGCCTGGGACTGTCCTACGAGCAGTACTTC. Protein: CASGLGLSYEQYF.

This chain joins TRBV29-1 and TRBJ1-3; possible D gene TRBD1, 6 bases. There are 15 residues in the CDR3. V lost 5 bases and J lost 3, with 17 bases in between. Looked up from germline, CDR1 is SQVTM and CDR2 is ANQGSEA. The CDR3 here is CSVKGGGTYGNTIYF. The CDR3 DNA reads TGCAGCGTTAAGGGAGGGGGAACGTATGGAAACACCATATATTTT.

The genes are TRBV9 and TRBJ2-2; TRBD2 aligns across 9 bases. V lost 4 bases to trimming and J lost 6 bases; unmatched junction nucleotides: 7. Germline V gives CDR1 SGDLS, CDR2 YYNGEE. CDR3 size: 15 residues. CDR3 residues: CASSLGTSRAGELFF. CDR3 in DNA: TGTGCCAGCAGCCTCGGGACTAGCCGTGCCGGGGAGCTGTTTTTT.

There are many counts of this clonotype. The chain links TRBV10-3 to TRBJ2-7; 8 nucleotides align to TRBD2. Germline V lookup: CDR1 ENHRY, CDR2 SYGVKD. J lost 3 bases, V lost 2 bases, and 12 bases had no gene match. CDR3 size: 17 residues. CDR3: CAISEQMVTSGNYEQYF. The CDR3 DNA is TGTGCCATCAGTGAGCAGATGGTAACTAGCGGAAACTACGAGCAGTACTTC.

Comments on this clonotype: A single base separates this from a much larger clone, so it may be a read error. The chain couples TRBV12-3 or TRBV12-4 to TRBJ1-5, with D perhaps matching TRBD1 (6 bases). V lost 5 bases and J 2 bases, leaving 19 bases between the germline ends. The CDR3 contains 17 residues. The CDR3 sequence: CASSDPGTKGGNQPQHF. The CDR3 DNA reads as TGTGCCAGCAGTGACCCCGGGACAAAAGGGGGCAATCAGCCCCAGCATTTT.

This clonotype has ten or more counts. This chain links TRBV20-1 with TRBJ2-7; TRBD1 matches 9 bases. Germline V gives CDR1 DFQATT, CDR2 SNEGSKA (reference sequence). The CDR3 extends over 14 amino acids. Germline trimming cut 6 bases from V and 2 bases from J; bases unmatched to any gene: 8. CDR3 in DNA: TGCAGTGCCCCGCGGGGACAGGGACCCTACGAGCAGTACTTC. Amino acid sequence: CSAPRGQGPYEQYF.

This clonotype was seen a handful of times. The DNA of the CDR3 is TGTGCCACCCGGGACAGGGGGCTGAGCAATCAGCCCCAGCATTTT. It translates to CATRDRGLSNQPQHF. The rearrangement uses TRBV19 and TRBJ1-5, with 12 bases lining up with TRBD1. The germline V gene encodes CDR1 LNHDA and CDR2 SQIVND (reference sequence). The CDR3 length is 15 residues. With V trimmed by 10 bases and J by 1 base, 5 bases remained unmatched.

Many counts were recorded for this clonotype. The rearrangement links TRBV7-2 to TRBJ2-5; 7 bases align to TRBD1. Germline CDR1 and CDR2: SGHTA and FQGNSA. Trimming cost V 8 bases and J 4 bases; bases outside gene matches: 7. CDR3 size: 13 residues. Here the CDR3 DNA reads TGTGCCAGCTGTGTAAGGGGGCGAGAGACCCAGTACTTC. This encodes CASCVRGRETQYF.